These T cell receptor beta chains were read from a single sample in a study of T-cell memory formation after mild COVID-19. TCRdb independently ran MiXCR on the 5' RACE reads; one entry per CDR3 protein. The table has 400,000 to 500,000 distinct CDR3 sequences, about a sixth seen once. Sequencing was done on a sample of PBMCs or a T cell subset sorted from them (not recorded which). Source of these receptors: a man aged 18-30 years who had mild COVID-19 (a few samples of this study predate the infection). Cell type and time point are not known. The CDR3 runs from the conserved cysteine through the conserved F or W. D genes are given only for firm matches. Expanded clones get a size class; other rows say once, few or many, or leave the size out.

abundance	d_gene	v_gene	j_gene	CDR3aa	CDR3nt
many	.	TRBV11-2	TRBJ2-1	CASSLRVSYNEQFF	TGTGCCAGCAGCTTAAGAGTTTCCTACAATGAGCAGTTCTTC
.	.	TRBV7-2	TRBJ2-3	CASSPRPVMGTDTQYF	TGTGCCAGCAGCCCGAGACCCGTCATGGGTACAGATACGCAGTATTTT
few	.	TRBV4-3	TRBJ1-5	CASSQSVAQPQHF	TGCGCCAGCAGCCAATCCGTCGCCCAGCCCCAGCATTTT
few	.	TRBV20-1	TRBJ2-7	CSASYPRQFYEQYF	TGCAGTGCTAGTTATCCACGTCAATTCTACGAGCAGTACTTC
.	TRBD1	TRBV7-2	TRBJ2-3	CASSNNRGDTQYF	TGTGCCAGCAGCAATAACAGGGGAGATACGCAGTATTTT
.	TRBD1	TRBV3-1	TRBJ2-4	CASSQERQGLGIQYF	TGTGCCAGCAGCCAAGAGAGACAGGGATTGGGCATTCAGTACTTC
.	TRBD2	TRBV7-2	TRBJ2-1	CASSVPGLAGVNNEQFF	TGTGCCAGCAGCGTCCCGGGACTAGCGGGGGTAAACAATGAGCAGTTCTTC
few	TRBD1	TRBV6-2/TRBV6-3	TRBJ1-5	CASSPTGVGNQPQHF	TGTGCCAGCAGTCCGACAGGGGTCGGTAATCAGCCCCAGCATTTT
.	.	TRBV5-1	TRBJ1-5	CASHFGQLNQPQHF	TGCGCCAGCCATTTTGGGCAGCTCAATCAGCCCCAGCATTTT
few	.	TRBV12-3/TRBV12-4	TRBJ1-5	CASSFRMREPQHF	TGTGCCAGCAGTTTTAGGATGCGGGAGCCCCAGCATTTT
.	.	TRBV3-1	TRBJ1-2	CASSQGGGNYGYTF	TGTGCCAGCAGCCAAGGAGGCGGAAACTATGGCTACACCTTC
few	.	TRBV4-2	TRBJ2-1	CASSLPSERAKFF	TGTGCCAGCAGCCTCCCGTCCGAGCGAGCTAAGTTCTTC
.	.	TRBV9	TRBJ2-7	CASSVGEGTVYEQYF	TGTGCCAGCAGCGTAGGTGAGGGAACCGTCTACGAGCAGTACTTC
few	.	TRBV20-1	TRBJ2-1	CSATVGTYNEQFF	TGCAGTGCTACGGTCGGCACCTACAATGAGCAGTTCTTC
few	.	TRBV11-2	TRBJ2-5	CATVGGGAKETQYF	TGTGCCACCGTGGGGGGCGGGGCTAAAGAGACCCAGTACTTC
few	.	TRBV20-1	TRBJ2-2	CSARGWGSGELFF	TGCAGTGCTAGAGGATGGGGGTCCGGGGAGCTGTTTTTT
many	.	TRBV7-2	TRBJ2-1	CASSLSSYNEQFF	TGTGCCAGCAGCCTAAGCTCCTACAATGAGCAGTTCTTC
few	.	TRBV11-3	TRBJ1-1	CASKSPGTEAFF	TGTGCCAGCAAATCCCCGGGCACAGAAGCTTTCTTT
.	.	TRBV27	TRBJ1-1	CASRDRPMNTEAFF	TGTGCCAGCAGAGACCGCCCCATGAACACTGAAGCTTTCTTT
.	.	TRBV12-3/TRBV12-4	TRBJ2-5	CASSLQRYGTQYF	TGTGCCAGCAGTTTGCAACGCTATGGGACCCAGTACTTC
.	TRBD1	TRBV20-1	TRBJ2-4	CSASDRGQGNIQYF	TGCAGTGCGTCGGACAGGGGGCAGGGAAACATTCAGTACTTC
few	.	TRBV20-1	TRBJ2-1	CSARDRSTYNEQFF	TGCAGTGCTAGAGATCGCTCTACCTACAATGAGCAGTTCTTC
.	.	TRBV27	TRBJ2-5	CASSPRPGWETQYF	TGTGCCAGCAGTCCCAGGCCAGGGTGGGAGACCCAGTACTTC
.	TRBD1	TRBV5-1	TRBJ2-2	CASRSEGAMNTGELFF	TGCGCCAGCAGATCTGAGGGGGCGATGAACACCGGGGAGCTGTTTTTT
.	TRBD1	TRBV27	TRBJ2-1	CASTRWTGAVDEQFF	TGTGCCAGCACTCGCTGGACAGGTGCCGTCGATGAGCAGTTCTTC
.	TRBD1	TRBV18	TRBJ1-2	CASSPRTGANGYTF	TGTGCCAGCTCGCCTCGGACAGGGGCGAATGGCTACACCTTC
few	.	TRBV20-1	TRBJ2-3	CSAPDSPGYTQYF	TGCAGTGCTCCCGACTCCCCTGGGTATACGCAGTATTTT
few	TRBD1	TRBV5-1	TRBJ2-5	CASTKGAGETQYF	TGCGCCAGCACTAAGGGGGCCGGGGAGACCCAGTACTTC
few	TRBD2	TRBV11-2	TRBJ2-3	CASSLAQAGRTDTQYF	TGTGCCAGCAGCTTAGCGCAAGCGGGGCGAACAGATACGCAGTATTTT
.	.	TRBV12-3/TRBV12-4	TRBJ2-5	CASTQQTRWGETQYF	TGTGCCAGCACCCAACAGACTAGATGGGGAGAGACCCAGTACTTC
.	TRBD1	TRBV7-8	TRBJ1-4	CASSSDRGGEKLFF	TGTGCCAGCAGCTCAGACAGGGGAGGTGAAAAACTGTTTTTT
many	TRBD2	TRBV20-1	TRBJ2-3	CSARDSGATDTQYF	TGCAGTGCTAGAGATAGCGGGGCAACGGATACGCAGTATTTT
.	TRBD1	TRBV5-1	TRBJ2-5	CASSSGTGVSGETQYF	TGCGCCAGCAGCTCCGGGACAGGGGTTTCAGGGGAGACCCAGTACTTC
.	.	TRBV6-5	TRBJ2-5	CASSYGARETQYF	TGTGCCAGCAGTTACGGGGCCCGAGAGACCCAGTACTTC
.	TRBD2	TRBV7-2	TRBJ2-1	CASSLRGRYNSEQFF	TGTGCCAGCAGCTTACGCGGGAGGTACAATAGTGAGCAGTTCTTC
.	TRBD1	TRBV27	TRBJ2-6	CASSLLTGGSGANVLTF	TGTGCCAGCAGTTTGCTGACAGGGGGCTCTGGGGCCAACGTCCTGACTTTC
.	.	TRBV10-2	TRBJ2-7	CASLSGHEQYF	TGCGCCAGCCTCTCAGGGCACGAGCAGTACTTC
many	.	TRBV2	TRBJ1-2	CASTRTEAGDLYTF	TGTGCCAGCACCCGCACTGAGGCAGGCGACCTCTACACCTTC
few	TRBD1	TRBV24-1	TRBJ2-3	CATSDDRGPTDTQYF	TGTGCCACCAGTGATGACAGGGGGCCGACAGATACGCAGTATTTT
.	.	TRBV6-1	TRBJ1-5	CASSEQGAPQGPQHF	TGTGCCAGCAGTGAACAAGGGGCCCCTCAGGGGCCCCAGCATTTT
many	.	TRBV7-2	TRBJ1-5	CASSLLGSWQPQHF	TGTGCCAGCAGCTTATTGGGTAGTTGGCAGCCCCAGCATTTT
few	TRBD2	TRBV7-3	TRBJ2-5	CASSLLAGVRETQYF	TGTGCCAGCAGTCTACTAGCGGGGGTTCGGGAGACCCAGTACTTC
.	.	TRBV5-1	TRBJ2-5	CASSLVPGASETQYF	TGCGCCAGCAGCTTGGTACCAGGGGCCTCAGAGACCCAGTACTTC
.	TRBD1	TRBV5-6	TRBJ1-5	CASSLRQGANQPQHF	TGTGCCAGCAGCTTAAGACAGGGTGCCAATCAGCCCCAGCATTTT
few	.	TRBV4-1	TRBJ2-3	CASSLTPRGAAATDTQYF	TGCGCCAGCAGCCTTACACCCCGGGGGGCAGCGGCGACAGATACGCAGTATTTT
few	.	TRBV27	TRBJ2-2	CASSLRGPPNTGELFF	TGTGCCAGCAGTTTAAGGGGACCTCCGAACACCGGGGAGCTGTTTTTT
.	.	TRBV6-7	TRBJ2-6	CASRPPSGANVLTF	TGTGCCAGCAGACCCCCCTCTGGGGCCAACGTCCTGACTTTC
few	.	TRBV6-2/TRBV6-3	TRBJ1-1	CASSVFTEAFF	TGTGCCAGCTCTGTGTTCACTGAAGCTTTCTTT
.	.	TRBV9	TRBJ2-7	CASSVASVAYEQYF	TGTGCCAGCAGCGTAGCGTCTGTGGCCTACGAGCAGTACTTC
few	.	TRBV6-6	TRBJ1-4	CASLATNEKLFF	TGTGCCAGCCTCGCAACTAATGAAAAACTGTTTTTT
.	TRBD1	TRBV7-6	TRBJ1-1	CASSLSQGAQTEAFF	TGTGCCAGCAGCTTGTCACAGGGGGCACAGACTGAAGCTTTCTTT
few	.	TRBV15	TRBJ2-3	CATMERVYTDTQYF	TGTGCCACCATGGAAAGGGTGTACACAGATACGCAGTATTTT
once	.	TRBV7-2	TRBJ1-2	CASSFYINYGYTF	TGTGCCAGCAGCTTCTACATTAACTATGGCTACACCTTC
.	.	TRBV2	TRBJ2-3	CASSDLGRKSTDTQYF	TGTGCCAGCAGTGATTTAGGCAGGAAAAGCACAGATACGCAGTATTTT
.	TRBD2	TRBV11-2	TRBJ2-7	CASSSGLAGVHEQYF	TGTGCCAGCAGCTCCGGACTAGCGGGGGTCCACGAGCAGTACTTC
.	TRBD1	TRBV5-1	TRBJ1-2	CASSPTGQAFSYGYTF	TGCGCCAGCAGCCCAACGGGACAGGCCTTTAGCTATGGCTACACCTTC
few	TRBD1	TRBV6-2/TRBV6-3	TRBJ1-6	CASPGQNSPLHF	TGTGCCAGCCCGGGACAGAATTCACCCCTCCACTTT